This T cell receptor beta chain was documented in a study of spatial heterogeneity in lung cancer. As regards this clonotype: Antigen unknown.

The library protocol tagged each TCR cDNA with a unique molecular identifier. TCRdb passed the 5' RACE reads through MiXCR, listing each CDR3 protein once. The data show approximately 81,000 distinct CDR3 sequences, 10% to 15% seen once. As to time point: sample taken at primary tumor resection. Extraction of whole RNA from tumor, nontumor lung or frozen PBMC preceded unsorted sequencing. Samples came from approximately 65 TRACERx patients with untreated early-stage lung cancer. Overall study findings and caveats: Expanded tumor TCRs that were ubiquitous appeared in blood more at resection than follow-up.

The CDR3 has 14 amino acids. V shed 4 bases and J 1 base; nucleotides not matched to a gene: 3. CDR1 is MNHEY and CDR2 is SMNVEV in the germline V gene (reference sequence). The genes are TRBV27 and TRBJ2-5, with 7 bases fitting TRBD1. The sequencing used PBMCs, collected at surgery. The receptor was isolated from a male donor with early-stage non-small cell lung cancer. The chain's CDR3 is CASSSTGLQETQYF. The CDR3 nucleotides read TGTGCCAGCAGTTCGACAGGGCTCCAAGAGACCCAGTACTTC.